Listed below are T cell receptor beta chains from one sample, sequenced in a study of blood T cell repertoires in COVID-19. The protocol was immunoSEQ multiplex PCR, while the TCRdb copy is restricted to in-frame clones and leaves out a portion. This table has some 50,000 clones, 75% to 90% appearing once. Source material: peripheral blood. Every receptor here comes from a man of 80 years or more with acute or convalescent COVID-19. CDR3s include the opening cysteine and the closing phenylalanine or tryptophan. Fields, in order: J gene, V gene, clone size, D gene, CDR3 DNA, CDR3 protein. A D gene is named only where the DNA matches it firmly. Clone size is stated in some rows and not others, as once, few, many or a class when expanded.

J: TRBJ2-5
V: TRBV18
size: NA
D: NA
DNA: TGTGCCAGCTCTCAGGTTGAAGGGACCCAGTACTTC
CDR3: CASSQVEGTQYF

J: TRBJ2-5
V: TRBV7-2
size: once
D: NA
DNA: TGTGCCAGCAGCTTAGGTGCCGGGGATGGAGAGACCCAGTACTTC
CDR3: CASSLGAGDGETQYF

J: TRBJ2-3
V: TRBV3-1/TRBV3-2
size: NA
D: NA
DNA: TGTGCCAGCAGCCTTTCAGCAGATACGCAGTATTTT
CDR3: CASSLSADTQYF

J: TRBJ1-5
V: TRBV3-1/TRBV3-2
size: few
D: TRBD1
DNA: TGTGCCAGCAACGAAGACAGGGCAAGGCCCCCCAATCAGCCCCAGCATTTT
CDR3: CASNEDRARPPNQPQHF

J: TRBJ2-7
V: TRBV7-2
size: NA
D: TRBD2
DNA: TGTGCCAGCAGCTTAGCAGGACTAGTCTCCGAGCAGTACTTC
CDR3: CASSLAGLVSEQYF

J: TRBJ1-2
V: TRBV15
size: NA
D: NA
DNA: TGTGCCACCAGCAGAGGGCCCGGGAATACGGGGGGCTACACCTTC
CDR3: CATSRGPGNTGGYTF

J: TRBJ1-5
V: TRBV7-9
size: NA
D: TRBD1
DNA: TGTGCCAGCACGAGGGACAGCGGCAATCAGCCCCAGCATTTT
CDR3: CASTRDSGNQPQHF

J: TRBJ1-1
V: TRBV2
size: NA
D: TRBD1
DNA: TGTGCCAGCATTAAGACAGGGGGATTTACTGAAGCTTTCTTT
CDR3: CASIKTGGFTEAFF

J: TRBJ2-5
V: TRBV25-1
size: NA
D: NA
DNA: TGTGCCAGCAGTGAGGGGGGGCGGCAAGAGACCCAGTACTTC
CDR3: CASSEGGRQETQYF

J: TRBJ2-7
V: TRBV9
size: NA
D: NA
DNA: TGTGCCAGCAGCGTAGACCAGACAGGCCGAGGGGCCTACGAGCAGTACTTC
CDR3: CASSVDQTGRGAYEQYF

J: TRBJ1-2
V: TRBV1
size: NA
D: NA
DNA: TGCACCACCAGCCAATTAGGGCAGGGAAACTATGGCTACACCTTC
CDR3: CTTSQLGQGNYGYTF

J: TRBJ2-3
V: TRBV5-1
size: NA
D: TRBD2
DNA: TGCGCCAGCAGCAAGACTAGCGGAAACACAGATACGCAGTATTTT
CDR3: CASSKTSGNTDTQYF

J: TRBJ1-2
V: TRBV6-5
size: NA
D: TRBD1
DNA: TGTGCCAGCAGTTTAACCGAGACAGGGCTTAGCCATGGCTACACCTTC
CDR3: CASSLTETGLSHGYTF

J: TRBJ2-3
V: TRBV5-1
size: NA
D: NA
DNA: TGCGCCAGCAGCTTGGGAGCTAGCGCAAGCACAGATACGCAGTATTTT
CDR3: CASSLGASASTDTQYF

J: TRBJ1-6
V: TRBV6-5
size: NA
D: NA
DNA: TGTGCCAGCAACCCCGGGGGGAATAATTCACCCCTCCACTTT
CDR3: CASNPGGNNSPLHF

J: TRBJ1-2
V: TRBV4-3
size: NA
D: TRBD1
DNA: TGCGCCAGCAGCCTCAAAGCAGGGGGATCTGGCTACACCTTC
CDR3: CASSLKAGGSGYTF

J: TRBJ2-2
V: TRBV30
size: NA
D: NA
DNA: TGTGCCTGGAGTGTACTAAGAGACACCGGGGAGCTGTTTTTT
CDR3: CAWSVLRDTGELFF

J: TRBJ1-3
V: TRBV21-1
size: NA
D: NA
DNA: TGTGCCAGCAGGGTACTGCTAACTACAACACGCCGAAACACCATATATTTT
CDR3: CASRVLLTTTRRNTIYF

J: TRBJ1-2
V: TRBV5-1
size: NA
D: TRBD1
DNA: TGCGCCAGCAGCGCGGGAGGACAGGGGGCCTATGGCTACACCTTC
CDR3: CASSAGGQGAYGYTF

J: TRBJ2-5
V: TRBV6-5
size: NA
D: TRBD2
DNA: TGTGCCAGCAAAGGGACTAGCGGAGAGACCCAGTACTTC
CDR3: CASKGTSGETQYF

J: TRBJ2-2
V: TRBV27
size: NA
D: TRBD2
DNA: TGTGCCAGCAGCCAAGGGGGACTAGCGATTGCAGGGGAGCTGTTTTTT
CDR3: CASSQGGLAIAGELFF

J: TRBJ1-1
V: TRBV28
size: NA
D: NA
DNA: TGTGCCAGCAGTTTTCCCCCCGCGCGGGGGAACCCTCGCATGAACACTGAAGCTTTCTTT
CDR3: CASSFPPARGNPRMNTEAFF

J: TRBJ1-1
V: TRBV9
size: NA
D: TRBD1
DNA: TGTGCCAGCAGCGCGGGACAGGGGGCTTTCGGTGAAGCTTTCTTT
CDR3: CASSAGQGAFGEAFF

J: TRBJ1-4
V: TRBV7-9
size: once
D: TRBD1
DNA: TGTGCCAGCAGCTTTTACAGGGGGCCTGAAAAACTGTTTTTT
CDR3: CASSFYRGPEKLFF

J: TRBJ1-4
V: TRBV12-3/TRBV12-4
size: NA
D: NA
DNA: TGTGCCAGCAGAGAGGCGGAAAAACTGTTTTTT
CDR3: CASREAEKLFF

J: TRBJ1-2
V: TRBV9
size: NA
D: TRBD1
DNA: TGTGCCAGCAGCCAACCGGGACAGGGGGTTCATGGCTACACCTTC
CDR3: CASSQPGQGVHGYTF

J: TRBJ1-2
V: TRBV7-3
size: NA
D: TRBD1
DNA: TGTGCCAGCAGCTTAACAGGGACAGGGGGGAATGGCTACACCTTC
CDR3: CASSLTGTGGNGYTF

J: TRBJ1-1
V: TRBV6-5
size: NA
D: TRBD1
DNA: TGTGCCAGCAGGCACAGGGGGAACACTGAAGCTTTCTTT
CDR3: CASRHRGNTEAFF

J: TRBJ1-4
V: TRBV21-1
size: NA
D: NA
DNA: TGTGCCAGCAGCAAAAAAGAAAGGGGGACGGGTCTTCATTCAACTAATGAAAAACTGTTTTTT
CDR3: CASSKKERGTGLHSTNEKLFF

J: TRBJ1-5
V: TRBV6-4
size: NA
D: TRBD1
DNA: TGTGCCAGCAGTCTGACGGCCGGACAGGATCAGCCCCAGCATTTT
CDR3: CASSLTAGQDQPQHF

J: TRBJ1-1
V: TRBV9
size: few
D: NA
DNA: TGTGCCAGCAGCGTAGATAGAGGGGAAGCTTTCTTT
CDR3: CASSVDRGEAFF

J: TRBJ1-1
V: TRBV3-1/TRBV3-2
size: few
D: TRBD1
DNA: TGTGCCAGCAGCCAACCCGGACAGGGGAACGCTGAAGCTTTCTTT
CDR3: CASSQPGQGNAEAFF

J: TRBJ1-2
V: TRBV19
size: NA
D: TRBD1
DNA: TGTGCCAGTAGTATACAAAGGGGACAGCATAACTATGGCTACACCTTC
CDR3: CASSIQRGQHNYGYTF